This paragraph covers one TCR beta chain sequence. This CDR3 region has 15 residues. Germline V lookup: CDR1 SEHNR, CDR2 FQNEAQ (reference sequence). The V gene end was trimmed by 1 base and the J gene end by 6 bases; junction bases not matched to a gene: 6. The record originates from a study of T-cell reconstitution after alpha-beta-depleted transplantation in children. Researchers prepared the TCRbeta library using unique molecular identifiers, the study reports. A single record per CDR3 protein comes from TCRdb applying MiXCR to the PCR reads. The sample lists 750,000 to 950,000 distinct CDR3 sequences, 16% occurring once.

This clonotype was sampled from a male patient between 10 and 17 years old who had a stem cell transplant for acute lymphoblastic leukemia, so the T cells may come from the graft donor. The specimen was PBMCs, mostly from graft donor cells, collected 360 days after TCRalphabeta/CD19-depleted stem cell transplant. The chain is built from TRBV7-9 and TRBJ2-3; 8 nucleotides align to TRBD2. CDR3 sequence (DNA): TGTGCCAGCAGCTTAGTGGTGAGCGGGAGTGATACGCAGTATTTT. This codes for CASSLVVSGSDTQYF.